The entry below describes one T cell receptor (beta chain). This clonotype has more than one count but fewer than ten. The antigen it recognizes is unknown. No per-base quality is available; no much larger clone lies one base away. Explained via the paper, the time point label denotes: persistent/refractory GD, antithyroid drugs over 5 years with positive TRAb. For both TCR sequencing and RNA sequencing, RNA was extracted from PBMCs in TRIzol. The diagnosis of Graves' disease followed American Thyroid Association guidelines. The patients came from an endocrinology department in Xi'an, China. Each patient gave about 10 milliliters of peripheral blood, collected in an EDTA anticoagulant tube. Ficoll Paque Plus density gradient separation was used to isolate PBMCs, and no further T cell sorting was done. An Agilent 2100 Bioanalyzer and agarose gel were used to check RNA quality, and a NanoDrop 2000 was used to measure RNA concentration.

This sample is drawn from a study of regulatory T cells in long-lasting Graves disease (dated by TCRdb to about 2021). Looking at the study overall: Persistent Graves' disease meant more than 5 years of antithyroid drug treatment with TSH receptor autoantibodies that stayed positive. Persistent Graves' disease patients in the clinical cohort had taken antithyroid drugs for 8 to 12 years on average. Patients with persistent Graves' disease were compared with patients with newly diagnosed Graves' disease using TCR sequencing and RNA sequencing of peripheral blood. The study took place in China and was registered as a clinical trial. TCR sequencing covered approximately 13 persistent and some 20 newly diagnosed Graves' disease patients, some 33 samples in total.

Library generation was performed with multiplex PCR. Sequencing took place on an Illumina HiSeq 4000. TCR beta libraries were built with iRepertoire HTBI primers and Arm-PCR amplification of CDR3 regions. PCR products were gel purified before sequencing. The study's processing was this. Gene usage analysis of CDR3 amino acid clonotypes used the roughly 60 TRBV and more than 13 TRBJ segments found across samples. COPE and FqMerger were used to merge filtered high-quality paired reads into contigs. BLAST was used to align contigs to the IMGT TRBV, TRBD and TRBJ reference genes, and CDR3 was defined following IMGT. Any clonotype with a frequency above 0.1% was counted as a highly expanded clone. Repertoire diversity was measured by Shannon entropy, and V-J evenness by the Gini coefficient. Clonotypes shared by more than one individual were considered public. TCRdb passed the public sequencing reads through fastp at Q25 and MiXCR, retaining productive beta sequences. Rows matching on CDR3 protein sequence are summarized as one entry with the most common DNA and genes. Clone size and V and J calls follow TCRdb, not the original study. This sample gives approximately 500,000 distinct CDR3 sequences in total; 20% to 25% of them show up just once. The biggest ten clones account for roughly 6.9% of the sample.

Paper-wide results and their limitations: Sequencing and analysis were limited to the TCR beta chain. Persistent disease showed preferential use of TRBV28, TRBJ1-2 and TRBJ2-5, whereas newly diagnosed disease favored TRBV20-1 and TRBJ2-1. Because the primary lesion, thyroid tissue, could not be accessed, the study looked at peripheral blood alone. Persistent patients shared more public clonotypes among themselves (around 2,500) than newly diagnosed patients did (more than 950). The authors noted that the small sample size was a limitation that may lower accuracy. Compared with newly diagnosed patients, patients with persistent Graves' disease had lower TCR Shannon entropy and fewer highly expanded clones, which suggests clonal expansion.

The CDR3 spans 13 residues, from the cysteine through the phenylalanine. Solely the CDR3 DNA is kept, with 39 bases framed from the first base. Based on the germline V gene, the CDR1 and CDR2 sequences are MNHNS and SASEGT. V loses 6 bases of germline sequence and J loses 1 base, and the interval between the two ends is 9 bases. The rearrangement joined TRBV6-1 to TRBJ1-1; TRBD1 is perhaps the D gene, given 6 matching bases. Sequenced material: peripheral blood mononuclear cells (PBMCs), taken when the disease was refractory, from a patient treated with antithyroid drugs. The sequence was obtained from a female donor with Graves disease. CDR3 sequence: CASRGGANTEAFF. The DNA is TGTGCCAGCAGAGGGGGGGCGAACACTGAAGCTTTCTTT.